The following is a T cell receptor (beta chain) sequence with its context. The data stem from a study of blood T cell repertoires in COVID-19. The germline gives CDR1 MNHEY, CDR2 SVGAGI. The CDR3 is 13 residues long. V was pared by 8 bases and J by 1 base, with 11 bases between. The data were produced by immunoSEQ multiplex PCR, yet TCRdb's version contains in-frame clones alone and is incomplete. The top ten hold 4% to 5% of the sample, which has fewer than 100,000 clones, about 85% seen once. The rearrangement joins TRBV6-5 to TRBJ1-1, with a tentative D call TRBD1 (5 bases). This receptor was identified in a man aged 70 or older with acute or convalescent COVID-19. The sample was peripheral blood. CDR3 sequence (DNA): TGTGCCAGCGGGGGGACCGCGAACACTGAAGCTTTCTTT. Its protein is CASGGTANTEAFF.